These 8 T cell receptor beta chains came from one sample sequenced in a study of Ad26.COV2.S vaccination and SARS-CoV-2 variants. Sequencing was performed with immunoSEQ multiplex PCR; in TCRdb, only in-frame clones are kept and a portion is missing. The sample has 350,000 to 500,000 clones; approximately 90% are singletons. As for treatment: some 19 received Ad26.COV2.S at low or high dose, single or two shots; five or six received placebo; per-sample allocation not given. Sampling was performed 63 days after the first vaccine or placebo injection. The source was peripheral blood, collected in a trial of Ad26.COV2.S vaccine versus placebo. These receptors all come from a person between 18 and 65 years old who received the Ad26.COV2.S COVID-19 vaccine or a placebo.

The genes are TRBV10-1 and TRBJ1-1; weak D call: TRBD1 (6 bases). V lost 2 bases, J lost 5 bases, and 6 bases lay in between. The CDR3 loop spans 12 amino acids. CDR1 WNHNN and CDR2 SYGVQD come from the germline V gene (reference sequence). This chain's CDR3 is CASSEQGTEAFF. The CDR3 DNA reads as TGCGCCAGCAGTGAGCAGGGGACTGAAGCTTTCTTT.

The chain carries TRBV5-1 and TRBJ1-1, with D possibly TRBD1 on 5 matching bases. The CDR3 is 15 amino acids. The V and J ends lost 4 bases and 1 base respectively, with 14 bases between them. Germline lookup yields CDR1 SGHRS and CDR2 YFSETQ. CDR3 protein: CASSPSGPGNTEAFF. CDR3 bases: TGCGCCAGCAGCCCATCGGGGCCCGGGAACACTGAAGCTTTCTTT.

J is TRBJ1-2 and V is TRBV5-5; D remains unclear. CDR1 and CDR2 (germline): SGHKS, YYEKEE (reference sequence). The CDR3 contains 15 residues. V lost 4 bases, J lost 8 bases, and 21 bases lay in between. The CDR3 coding sequence is TGTGCCAGCAGCACTGGTTCGGGGTCTTCTTTAGGCTACACCTTC. Protein sequence: CASSTGSGSSLGYTF.

Regarding this clone: At the DNA level, this CDR3 is encoded by other sequences in the same sample as well. The chain recombines TRBV5-1 with TRBJ2-1, with D possibly TRBD1 on 5 matching bases. Trimming took off 0 bases at V and 3 bases at J, with 7 bases between the two ends. Per the germline V gene, CDR1 is SGHRS and CDR2 is YFSETQ. This CDR3 region has 14 residues. The chain's CDR3 is CASSLGGGYNEQFF. The CDR3 DNA reads as TGCGCCAGCAGCTTGGGGGGCGGCTACAATGAGCAGTTCTTC.

The chain links TRBV7-8 to TRBJ2-5, with a weak D call TRBD2 (6 bases). Germline CDR1 reads SGHVS; CDR2 reads FQNEAQ. The V end was cut by 6 bases, the J end by 1 base, with 18 bases between. The CDR3 is made up of 16 amino acids. The CDR3 sequence is CASSRAGLLPQETQYF. The CDR3 nucleotides read TGTGCCAGCAGTCGGGCGGGATTACTGCCCCAAGAGACCCAGTACTTC.

The J gene is TRBJ2-5, the V gene TRBV5-6; D is unclear. There are 13 residues in the CDR3. Trimming cost V 2 bases and J 5 bases, with 10 bases left between them. Per germline, CDR1 SGHDT and CDR2 YYEEEE. CDR3 DNA: TGTGCCAGCAGCTTCGTAAGTGGGGAGACCCAGTACTTC. Translation gives CASSFVSGETQYF.

This chain connects TRBV4-3 to TRBJ2-2, with 10 bases that match TRBD2. Unmatched junction bases numbered 6, after V lost 3 bases and J lost 2 bases. The germline V gene encodes CDR1 LGHNA and CDR2 YSLEER. This CDR3 is 17 amino acids long. DNA for the CDR3: TGCGCCAGCAGCCATCTGAGCGGGGGGGTTAACACCGGGGAGCTGTTTTTT. This sequence encodes CASSHLSGGVNTGELFF.

This chain links TRBV3-1 (or the pseudogene TRBV3-2) with TRBJ2-2, with 12 bases fitting TRBD2. J was trimmed by 1 base and V by 1 base; bases with no gene match: 4. The CDR3 extends over 18 amino acids. Germline V lookup: CDR1 LGHDT, CDR2 YNNKEL (reference sequence). Written as DNA, the CDR3 is TGTGCCAGCAGCCAAGGCCTAGCGGGGGGGTTGAACACCGGGGAGCTGTTTTTT. It codes for CASSQGLAGGLNTGELFF.